This T cell receptor (beta chain) was captured by sequencing in a study of T cells after yellow fever vaccination (dated by TCRdb to about 2019). Background on the whole study: The SMART-Seq v4 Ultra Low Input RNA kit was used to prepare libraries from fractions with low cell numbers. To track T-cell clones before and after primary and booster YFV17D yellow fever vaccination, bulk TCR alpha and beta repertoires were sequenced longitudinally. Two healthy male donors, one aged 18 to 30 and one aged 30 to 40 years, were included in the cohort. Blood samples were taken at several timepoints before and after primary and secondary immunization, and bulk PBMC replicates and cell subsets were isolated.

Synthesis of TCR cDNA relied on 5'RACE template switching, a step that introduced a universal primer site along with unique molecular identifiers. Priming of cDNA synthesis was performed from both the TCR alpha and TCR beta constant segments. Libraries were amplified in two PCR steps, with sample barcodes and sequencing adapters added in the second step. Sequencing of libraries was performed on Illumina HiSeq 2500 (2x100 bp) or NovaSeq (2x150 bp). In the original analysis: MIGEC was used to demultiplex reads and collapse the reads into UMI consensus sequences, and MiXCR was used for V(D)J alignment. Vaccine-responding clonotypes were identified with edgeR using replicate PBMC samples, with FDR below 0.01 and a log2 fold change above 5 up to day 15 being required. Each bulk clonotype was labeled CD4 or CD8 based on which sequenced repertoire, CD4 or CD8, contained the clonotype at higher abundance. TCRdb reran the public reads through fastp at Q25 and MiXCR, keeping productive beta chains. Rows with one shared CDR3 protein collapse into an entry with the most common genes and DNA. The V and J calls and clone size come from TCRdb's table, not from the authors' own analysis. In all, the sample holds about 550,000 distinct CDR3 sequences, and over 15% of those were seen once. The leading ten clones occupy approximately 15% of the sample.

The paper as a whole reports these results and caveats: Because only a couple of donors were included in the study, the extent to which the findings can be generalized is limited. A small share of clonotypes was detected in both CD4 and CD8 compartments, with the overlap likely arising from convergent recombination. Compared with the primary T-cell response, the secondary T-cell response was weaker but faster, peaking on day 5 rather than day 15. After the booster, most clones that had expanded after primary vaccination were detected again (around 95% of CD4 and around nine tenths of CD8), suggesting broad maintenance of memory. Because abundant contaminating clonotypes from the bulk population could be contained in FACS-sorted repertoires, computational filtering was required.

Spanning cysteine to phenylalanine, the CDR3 consists of 16 amino acids. Only CDR3 DNA remains: 48 bases, in frame from the first base. The sample's treatment or condition label, in plain terms: live attenuated yellow fever vaccine strain. At each blood-draw timepoint, two biological replicates of bulk PBMCs were obtained. A standard Ficoll-Paque protocol was used to isolate PBMCs from peripheral blood. TriZol was used to extract RNA from bulk PBMCs, from CD4 and CD8 fractions, and from dextramer-positive and dextramer-negative fractions. A remark on this clonotype: Its antigen is not yet known. Per-base quality was not reported, and no clone a single base away is much larger than it.

The sequence is built from TRBV5-2 and TRBJ2-1; the table's D call of TRBD2 was not tested on the DNA. TRBV5-2 is a known pseudogene. The material was PBMCs, obtained 15 days after the yellow fever booster vaccination. This TCR came from a man aged 25 to 40 who received the YFV17D yellow fever vaccine. The encoded CDR3 is CAMGPERLRWYNEQFF. The DNA sequence is TGTGCCATGGGCCCCGAGCGACTCCGCTGGTACAATGAGCAGTTCTTC.